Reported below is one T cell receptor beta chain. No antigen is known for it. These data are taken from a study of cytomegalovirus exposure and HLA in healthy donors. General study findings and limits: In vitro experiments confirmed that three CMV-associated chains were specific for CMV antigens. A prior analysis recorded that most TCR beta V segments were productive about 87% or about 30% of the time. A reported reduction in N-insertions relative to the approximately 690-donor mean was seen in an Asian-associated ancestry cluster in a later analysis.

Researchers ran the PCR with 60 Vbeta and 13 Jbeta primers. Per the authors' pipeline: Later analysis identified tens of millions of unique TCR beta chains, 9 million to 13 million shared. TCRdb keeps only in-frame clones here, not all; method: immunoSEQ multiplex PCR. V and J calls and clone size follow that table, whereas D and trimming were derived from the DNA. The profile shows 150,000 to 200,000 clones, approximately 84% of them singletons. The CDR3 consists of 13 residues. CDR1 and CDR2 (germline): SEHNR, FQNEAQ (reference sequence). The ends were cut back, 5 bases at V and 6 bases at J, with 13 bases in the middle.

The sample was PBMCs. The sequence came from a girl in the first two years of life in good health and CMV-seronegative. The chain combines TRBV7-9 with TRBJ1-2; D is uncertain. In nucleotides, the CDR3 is TGTGCCAGCAGCCCCCGAACCGGGAATGGCTACACCTTC. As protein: CASSPRTGNGYTF. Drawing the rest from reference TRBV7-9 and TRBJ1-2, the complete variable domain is DTGVSQNPRHKITKRGQNVTFRCDPISEHNRLYWYRQTLGQGPEFLTYFQNEAQLEKSRLLSDRFSAERPKGSFSTLEIQRTEQGDSAMYLCASSPRTGNGYTFGSGTRLTVV.